These 20 T cell receptor beta chains were all obtained from the same sample, sequenced in a study of blood T cell repertoires in COVID-19. Data came from immunoSEQ multiplex PCR; TCRdb stores just in-frame clones and leaves some out. The sample holds around 200,000 clones, around 90% seen once. Sequencing was done on a sample of peripheral blood. These receptors all come from a man aged 50 to 60 with acute or convalescent COVID-19.

V usage is TRBV10-2 and J usage is TRBJ1-5; 9 nucleotides match TRBD1. This CDR3 has 12 amino acids. V shed 10 bases and J 5 bases; nucleotides not matched to a gene: 3. Germline V gives CDR1 WSHSY, CDR2 SAAADI. The CDR3 bases are TGCGCCACCAGGACAGGGGATCAGCCCCAGCATTTT. Translation gives CATRTGDQPQHF.

The chain recombines TRBV28 with TRBJ1-5; 10 bases are a match to TRBD1. This CDR3 region has 14 residues. Trimming removed 4 bases from V and 7 bases from J; junction bases left unmatched: 4. CDR1 is MDHEN, CDR2 SYDVKM, per germline. CDR3 nucleotides: TGTGCCAGCAGTTCTCGACAGGGGGCCCAGCCCCAGCATTTT. Its protein product is CASSSRQGAQPQHF.

V is TRBV5-3 and J is TRBJ2-1, with D possibly being TRBD2 (6 bases). TRBV5-3 is identified as an open reading frame with a role that is uncertain. The CDR3 consists of 18 residues. V was clipped by 4 bases and J by 4 bases, with 24 bases between them. CDR3 amino acids: CARSPTSGDCIPYNEQFF. Here the CDR3 DNA reads TGTGCCAGAAGCCCGACGTCCGGGGACTGTATTCCGTACAATGAGCAGTTCTTC.

J is TRBJ1-6 and V is TRBV19; possibly TRBD1 for D (5 bases). This CDR3 comprises 15 residues. Germline-derived CDR1 and CDR2 are LNHDA and SQIVND (reference sequence). The V gene lost 0 bases and the J gene lost 9 bases, with 12 bases spanning the gap. This CDR3 reads CASSIEATGASPLHF. DNA of the CDR3: TGTGCCAGTAGTATAGAGGCAACTGGGGCTTCACCCCTCCACTTT.

The rearrangement links TRBV12-3 or TRBV12-4 to TRBJ2-7; no reliable D call. Trimming removed 8 bases from V and 1 base from J, with 12 bases in between. This CDR3 contains 13 residues. CDR3 nucleotides: TGTGCCAGCGGAGCCGGCGCATCCTACGAGCAGTACTTC. Its protein product is CASGAGASYEQYF.

On this clone itself: The same CDR3 also results from other DNA sequences found in this sample. V and J are TRBV9 and TRBJ2-3, with 9 bases that match TRBD2. V lost 2 bases to trimming and J lost 6 bases; unmatched junction nucleotides: 10. The CDR3 is 16 residues long. Looked up from germline, CDR1 is SGDLS and CDR2 is YYNGEE. The CDR3 nucleotides read TGTGCCAGCAGCGTGGGGCTAGCGGGGTTTTTGGATACGCAGTATTTT. It encodes CASSVGLAGFLDTQYF.

This chain links TRBV6-6 with TRBJ2-1; D may be TRBD1 (5 bases). Per germline, CDR1 MNHNY and CDR2 SVGAGI (reference sequence). Trimming removed 6 bases from V and 0 bases from J, with 12 bases in between. This CDR3 comprises 15 residues. The DNA for the CDR3 is TGTGCCAGCAGGGTCCGACAGAGCTCCTACAATGAGCAGTTCTTC. Translating it yields CASRVRQSSYNEQFF.

The chain links TRBV28 to TRBJ2-7, with TRBD2 matching over 9 bases. The CDR3 sequence is 14 residues long. V dropped 3 bases and J dropped 4; count of bases not matched to a gene: 4. Germline CDR1 reads MDHEN; CDR2 reads SYDVKM. As DNA, the CDR3 is TGTGCCAGCAGTTTGTCCAGCGGGGGGTACGAGCAGTACGTC. Its protein is CASSLSSGGYEQYV.

The chain combines TRBV7-2 with TRBJ2-7; perhaps TRBD1 as D (5 bases). Trimming left V 6 bases short and J 2 bases short, with 17 bases between. The CDR3 has 15 amino acids. Germline CDR1 is SGHTA and CDR2 is FQGNSA. The CDR3 DNA is TGTGCCAGCAGTCCCTCTGGGGCGACGACCTACGAGCAGTACTTC. Residues: CASSPSGATTYEQYF.

Comments on this clone: The same CDR3 can be traced to other DNA sequences in this sample. V gene TRBV28 combines with J gene TRBJ2-5, with 7 bases identical to TRBD1. The ends lost 6 bases at V and 5 bases at J; junction bases unmatched: 6. The CDR3 runs 13 residues. Germline CDR1 and CDR2: MDHEN and SYDVKM. The CDR3 protein is CASSSGQVETQYF. CDR3 bases: TGTGCCAGCAGCTCAGGACAGGTTGAGACCCAGTACTTC.

J is TRBJ1-2 and V is TRBV6-2 or TRBV6-3, with D possibly being TRBD1 (6 bases). Germline V gene sequence: CDR1 MNHEY, CDR2 SVGEGT. The CDR3 contains 13 residues. The germline V and J ends were trimmed by 5 bases and 5 bases, with 12 bases remaining between them. The DNA for the CDR3 is TGTGCCAGCAGTCCAGGGGACCGGTATGGCTACACCTTC. Translation gives CASSPGDRYGYTF.

The V gene is TRBV4-1, the J gene TRBJ1-3; D call uncertain. Trimming shortened V by 0 bases and J by 0 bases, and 12 bases separated the two germline ends. Germline CDR1 and CDR2: MGHRA and YSYEKL. This CDR3 is built from 17 residues. The CDR3 is CASSQEMQAASGNTIYF. CDR3 coding DNA: TGCGCCAGCAGCCAAGAGATGCAGGCCGCCTCTGGAAACACCATATATTTT.

This chain joins TRBV28 and TRBJ2-7; TRBD2 agrees at 12 bases. CDR1 and CDR2 (germline): MDHEN, SYDVKM. This CDR3 has 18 amino acids. Trimming cost V 1 base and J 3 bases; bases outside gene matches: 10. Here the CDR3 DNA reads TGTGCCAGCAGTTTATCCCTTGGACTAGCGGGAAGGCGCTACGAGCAGTACTTC. It yields the protein CASSLSLGLAGRRYEQYF. The full variable domain, rest sourced from reference TRBV28 and TRBJ2-7, is DVKVTQSSRYLVKRTGEKVFLECVQDMDHENMFWYRQDPGLGLRLIYFSYDVKMKEKGDIPEGYSVSREKKERFSLILESASTNQTSMYLCASSLSLGLAGRRYEQYFGPGTRLTVT.

The chain combines TRBV4-3 with TRBJ2-6; D is undetermined. The CDR3 is 12 residues long. CDR1 and CDR2 from the germline V gene are LGHNA and YSLEER. V shed 8 bases and J shed 0 bases, with 2 bases lying between them. CDR3 sequence: CASRSGANVLTF. CDR3 sequence (DNA): TGCGCCAGCCGCTCTGGGGCCAACGTCCTGACTTTC.

The V and J genes are TRBV6-5 and TRBJ1-1; the match to TRBD1 covers 8 bases. The length of the CDR3 is 16 residues. The V gene end was trimmed by 1 base and the J gene end by 1 base; junction bases not matched to a gene: 5. Germline loops: CDR1 MNHEY, CDR2 SVGAGI. The CDR3 loop reads CASSYFGTGRNTEAFF. The CDR3, as DNA: TGTGCCAGCAGTTACTTTGGGACAGGTCGGAACACTGAAGCTTTCTTT.

The genes are TRBV5-1 and TRBJ1-1; no clear D. Germline-derived CDR1 and CDR2 are SGHRS and YFSETQ. The CDR3 is made up of 14 amino acids. V was cut by 4 bases and J by 0 bases, with 10 bases left in between. The DNA for the CDR3 is TGCGCCAGCAGCCAGCGGGCCTTGAACACTGAAGCTTTCTTT. Translated: CASSQRALNTEAFF.

The V gene is TRBV4-2, the J gene TRBJ2-3; 11 bases match TRBD2. Germline V gives CDR1 LGHNA, CDR2 YNFKEQ. The CDR3 contains 17 residues. With 2 bases clipped from V and 2 bases from J, the junction kept 6 bases outside the gene matches. CDR3 in amino acids: CASSQKTSGIFTDTQYF. The CDR3 nucleotides are TGTGCCAGCAGCCAAAAGACTAGCGGGATTTTCACAGATACGCAGTATTTT.

This chain joins TRBV11-3 and TRBJ2-2, with D possibly being TRBD2 (5 bases). Trimming removed 4 bases from V and 5 bases from J, with 11 bases in between. The germline CDR1 and CDR2 sequences are SGHNT and YENEEA. The CDR3 runs to 14 residues. This chain's CDR3 is CASSSYRRTGELFF. The CDR3 nucleotides are TGTGCCAGCAGCTCCTATAGGAGGACCGGGGAGCTGTTTTTT.

A few counts support this clone. The gene calls are TRBV27 and TRBJ2-6, with 7 bases identical to TRBD2. With V trimmed by 5 bases and J by 3 bases, 10 bases remained unmatched. CDR3 length: 17 amino acids. Germline V gene data show CDR1 as MNHEY and CDR2 as SMNVEV (reference sequence). The CDR3 protein is CASSPISGTFGANVLTF. CDR3 nucleotides: TGTGCCAGCAGTCCGATAAGCGGGACTTTTGGGGCCAACGTCCTGACTTTC.

This clone is a singleton in its sample. This chain joins TRBV20-1 and TRBJ2-3; 11 nucleotides align to TRBD2. This CDR3 has 16 amino acids. Per germline, CDR1 DFQATT and CDR2 SNEGSKA (reference sequence). V lost 3 bases to trimming and J lost 2 bases; unmatched junction nucleotides: 7. The CDR3 DNA reads as TGCAGTGCTAGTTCACTAGCGGGAGCCCTCACAGATACGCAGTATTTT. Translated, it gives CSASSLAGALTDTQYF.